These 9 T cell receptor beta chains came from one sample sequenced in a study of regulatory T cells in long-lasting Graves disease. Researchers made TCR beta libraries by using iRepertoire HTBI primers and running Arm-PCR on CDR3 regions. In TCRdb, the multiplex PCR reads were re-called with MiXCR into one record per CDR3 protein. In the table there are some 500,000 distinct CDR3 sequences, 15% to 20% of which are singletons. The time point was: newly diagnosed GD, antithyroid drugs for less than 3 months. After RNA was extracted from PBMCs, the TCR library was made from it. These data also featured in a second study, about T cells in Graves' hyperthyroidism and ophthalmopathy.

The sample here was peripheral blood mononuclear cells (PBMCs), taken at new diagnosis, from a patient treated with antithyroid drugs. These receptor sequences come from a woman between 40 and 65 years old with Graves disease.

In this sample, this clonotype turned up many times. The V and J genes are TRBV15 and TRBJ2-7; 8 bases align to TRBD2. Trimming cost V 1 base and J 1 base; bases outside gene matches: 12. CDR3 length equals 18 residues. Germline CDR1 is LNHNV and CDR2 is YYDKDF (reference sequence). CDR3 DNA: TGTGCCACCAGCAGAGCGGGGGGGGTTTTCGGGACGTCCTACGAGCAGTACTTC. Translation: CATSRAGGVFGTSYEQYF.

The sample holds a few counts of this clonotype. V gene TRBV6-5 combines with J gene TRBJ1-2; D gene ambiguous. Trimming pared 3 bases from V and 2 bases from J, leaving 10 bases between. This CDR3 is 14 amino acids long. Germline V CDR1 and CDR2: MNHEY, SVGAGI. The CDR3 DNA reads TGTGCCAGCAGTTATACTCCCGAGAACTATGGCTACACCTTC. It yields the protein CASSYTPENYGYTF.

The gene calls are TRBV5-1 and TRBJ2-5, with 9 bases aligning to TRBD2. CDR3 size: 14 residues. The junction had 1 base not matched to a gene; V was cut back by 3 bases and J by 1 base. Germline loops: CDR1 SGHRS, CDR2 YFSETQ. CDR3: CASSSSGIQETQYF. CDR3 DNA: TGCGCCAGCAGCTCTAGCGGGATCCAAGAGACCCAGTACTTC.

This clonotype has ten or more counts. The V and J genes are TRBV28 and TRBJ2-7; tentative D call: TRBD1 (6 bases). CDR3 size: 13 residues. CDR1 and CDR2 from the germline V gene are MDHEN and SYDVKM. The V and J ends lost 6 bases and 1 base respectively, with 10 bases between them. CDR3 sequence (DNA): TGTGCCAGCAGCATGACAGGTTCCTACGAGCAGTACTTC. Its translation is CASSMTGSYEQYF.

The sample holds a few counts of this clonotype. This chain connects TRBV18 to TRBJ2-1, with TRBD2 matching over 12 bases. In germline, CDR1 is KGHSH, CDR2 LQKENI. Germline trimming cut 3 bases from V and 8 bases from J; bases unmatched to any gene: 5. The CDR3 runs to 15 residues. This chain's CDR3 is CASSPASGGAYEQFF. In DNA, the CDR3 is TGTGCCAGCTCACCGGCTAGCGGGGGGGCCTATGAGCAGTTCTTC.

The chain is built from TRBV28 and TRBJ2-3; D unresolved. CDR1 MDHEN and CDR2 SYDVKM come from the germline V gene. The CDR3 loop spans 13 amino acids. V was cut by 4 bases and J by 7 bases, with 12 bases left in between. The CDR3, as DNA: TGTGCCAGCAGTTCCTCGACTCCTCATACGCAGTATTTT. Translation gives CASSSSTPHTQYF.

There are many counts of this clonotype. The V and J genes are TRBV6-5 and TRBJ1-1; possibly TRBD1 for D (5 bases). Trimming took 2 bases from V and 4 from J, leaving 11 bases between them. This CDR3 comprises 14 residues. The V gene's germline CDR1 is MNHEY and CDR2 SVGAGI. The CDR3 sequence is CASSYGAIGTEAFF. CDR3 DNA sequence: TGTGCCAGCAGTTACGGGGCGATTGGCACTGAAGCTTTCTTT.

This clonotype occurred many times. The CDR3 protein is CASSEALRLPGYTF. CDR3 nucleotides: TGTGCCAGCAGTGAAGCGCTCCGGCTCCCTGGCTACACCTTC. The V gene is TRBV2, the J gene TRBJ1-2; D unclear. Germline V gene lookup returns CDR1 SNHLY and CDR2 FYNNEI. The length of the CDR3 is 14 residues. The ends were cut back, 0 bases at V and 7 bases at J, with 12 bases in the middle.

The V gene is TRBV6-1, the J gene TRBJ2-2, with 8 nucleotides matching TRBD1. Germline CDR1 MNHNS, CDR2 SASEGT. After removal of 1 base from V and 4 bases from J, the junction contained 5 bases not matched to a gene. This CDR3 contains 16 residues. This CDR3 is CASSEGTGLATGELFF. In DNA form, the CDR3 reads TGTGCCAGCAGTGAAGGGACAGGGCTGGCCACCGGGGAGCTGTTTTTT.